The rows below give T cell receptor beta chains drawn from one sample of a study of cytomegalovirus exposure and HLA in healthy donors. TCRdb keeps only in-frame clones here, not all; method: immunoSEQ multiplex PCR. Of around 100,000 clones listed, about 70% are singletons. The specimen sequenced was PBMCs. The source is a woman aged 30 to 39 in good health and CMV-seronegative. The CDR3 runs from the conserved cysteine through the conserved F or W. A D gene is named only where the DNA matches it firmly. Where a row states a size, it is once, few, many or the class of an expanded clone; other rows omit it.

j_gene | abundance | d_gene | v_gene | CDR3aa | CDR3nt
TRBJ2-7 | NA | NA | TRBV6-5 | CASTPLAGMGEQYF | TGTGCCAGCACGCCCCTGGCGGGGATGGGCGAGCAGTACTTC
TRBJ2-1 | few | NA | TRBV5-6 | CASSFQGTLYNEQFF | TGTGCCAGCAGCTTTCAGGGGACATTATACAATGAGCAGTTCTTC
TRBJ2-2 | once | NA | TRBV7-2 | CASSFQSQTGELFF | TGTGCCAGCAGCTTCCAATCCCAGACCGGGGAGCTGTTTTTT
TRBJ1-1 | few | NA | TRBV6-6 | CASSLDSTEAFF | TGTGCCAGCTCCCTAGACAGCACTGAAGCTTTCTTT
TRBJ2-3 | once | TRBD2 | TRBV5-1 | CASSYGAGDGTDTQYF | TGCGCCAGCAGCTACGGGGCGGGGGATGGCACAGATACGCAGTATTTT
TRBJ1-1 | few | NA | TRBV4-2 | CASSQEQGRPTEAFF | TGTGCCAGCAGCCAAGAACAGGGTCGACCCACTGAAGCTTTCTTT
TRBJ1-6 | NA | TRBD1 | TRBV5-3 | CAIHAETGHSPLHF | TGTGCCATCCATGCCGAGACAGGGCACTCACCCCTCCACTTT
TRBJ2-2 | once | NA | TRBV6-5 | CASSYRGRGELFF | TGTGCCAGCAGTTACCGCGGTCGCGGGGAGCTGTTTTTT
TRBJ1-5 | NA | NA | TRBV27 | CASSSPRGPQHF | TGTGCCAGCAGTTCCCCCCGGGGGCCCCAGCATTTT
TRBJ2-7 | once | NA | TRBV5-4 | CASSRGAASSYEQYF | TGTGCCAGCAGCCGGGGGGCAGCCAGCTCCTACGAGCAGTACTTC
TRBJ2-1 | NA | NA | TRBV19 | CASSIFDGSGREQFF | TGTGCCAGTAGTATATTTGACGGTTCAGGTCGCGAGCAGTTCTTC
TRBJ1-2 | NA | NA | TRBV4-3 | CASSQERASSGGYTF | TGCGCCAGCAGCCAAGAGAGAGCAAGCTCGGGTGGCTACACCTTC
TRBJ1-2 | few | NA | TRBV30 | CAWRGGDYGYTF | TGTGCCTGGAGAGGAGGTGACTATGGCTACACCTTC
TRBJ1-6 | NA | TRBD1 | TRBV11-2 | CASRDRDSPFRALHF | TGTGCCAGCCGGGATCGGGACAGTCCTTTCAGGGCCCTCCACTTT
TRBJ1-2 | NA | NA | TRBV5-6 | CASSLKRGNYGYTF | TGTGCCAGCAGCCTTAAGAGGGGGAACTATGGCTACACCTTC
TRBJ2-3 | NA | TRBD2 | TRBV27 | CASSPNKLAGVLTDTQYF | TGTGCCAGCAGTCCTAATAAACTAGCGGGAGTACTCACAGATACGCAGTATTTT
TRBJ2-3 | once | TRBD1 | TRBV7-9 | CASSFQGEPQYF | TGTGCCAGCAGCTTCCAGGGGGAGCCGCAGTATTTT
TRBJ2-7 | NA | NA | TRBV5-1 | CASSLVYGFGEKQYF | TGCGCCAGCAGCTTGGTGTACGGCTTCGGGGAAAAGCAGTACTTC
TRBJ2-1 | few | TRBD2 | TRBV5-1 | CASSLVRLAGGPGIYNEQFF | TGCGCCAGCAGCTTGGTGAGGCTAGCGGGGGGGCCCGGGATCTACAATGAGCAGTTCTTC
TRBJ2-4 | few | TRBD1 | TRBV5-4 | CASSFLDQGANIQYF | TGTGCCAGCAGCTTCCTCGACCAGGGGGCGAACATTCAGTACTTC
TRBJ1-3 | NA | NA | TRBV28 | CASSLYAGGNTIYF | TGTGCCAGCAGTTTATACGCAGGGGGAAACACCATATATTTT
TRBJ1-2 | NA | NA | TRBV10-1 | CASSDGGIYGYTF | TGCGCCAGCAGTGATGGGGGGATTTATGGCTACACCTTC
TRBJ1-2 | NA | NA | TRBV29-1 | CSVEERGRGYGYTF | TGCAGCGTTGAAGAAAGGGGTAGGGGCTATGGCTACACCTTC
TRBJ1-1 | NA | NA | TRBV19 | CASSIQQDTEAFF | TGTGCCAGTAGTATACAACAGGACACTGAAGCTTTCTTT
TRBJ1-5 | NA | NA | TRBV5-8 | CASSLIYTGTTSEPQHF | TGTGCCAGCAGCTTGATCTATACAGGGACAACTAGCGAGCCCCAGCATTTT
TRBJ1-6 | NA | NA | TRBV30 | CAWSVKDRNSPLHF | TGTGCCTGGTCCGTAAAGGACAGAAATTCACCCCTCCACTTT
TRBJ1-2 | NA | NA | TRBV19 | CASSPQTGTFYGYTF | TGTGCCAGTAGCCCACAAACCGGGACATTCTATGGCTACACCTTC
TRBJ2-2 | NA | NA | TRBV10-3 | CAITGWSAANTGELFF | TGTGCCATCACAGGGTGGTCAGCCGCAAACACCGGGGAGCTGTTTTTT
TRBJ2-7 | NA | TRBD1 | TRBV19 | CASSVAGTGTYEQYF | TGTGCCAGTAGTGTCGCCGGGACAGGGACCTACGAGCAGTACTTC
TRBJ2-3 | NA | TRBD2 | TRBV6-5 | CASSYGLAGGGDTQYF | TGTGCCAGCAGTTACGGACTAGCGGGAGGAGGGGATACGCAGTATTTT
TRBJ2-1 | NA | TRBD2 | TRBV2 | CASMGTSGRAPEQFF | TGTGCCAGCATGGGGACTAGCGGGAGGGCTCCTGAGCAGTTCTTC
TRBJ1-5 | few | TRBD1 | TRBV2 | CASRPPQGYSNQPQHF | TGTGCCAGCAGACCTCCACAGGGGTATAGCAATCAGCCCCAGCATTTT
TRBJ1-1 | NA | NA | TRBV6-1 | CASWTANTEAFF | TGTGCCAGCTGGACAGCTAACACTGAAGCTTTCTTT
TRBJ1-1 | NA | TRBD1 | TRBV7-3 | CASSSRDRACSTEAFF | TGTGCCAGCAGCTCCCGGGACAGGGCGTGTAGTACTGAAGCTTTCTTT
TRBJ2-3 | once | TRBD1 | TRBV6-4 | CASSFGTGGADTQYF | TGTGCCAGCAGTTTCGGGACAGGGGGAGCAGATACGCAGTATTTT
TRBJ1-1 | few | NA | TRBV29-1 | CSVDVGRSNTEAFF | TGCAGCGTCGATGTTGGCAGGTCGAACACTGAAGCTTTCTTT
TRBJ1-2 | NA | TRBD1 | TRBV2 | CASSLLQGSLNYGYTF | TGTGCCAGCAGCCTTTTACAGGGGTCCCTTAACTATGGCTACACCTTC
TRBJ2-3 | few | NA | TRBV5-5 | CASYLALREGRDTQYF | TGTGCCAGCTATCTAGCGTTGAGAGAAGGGAGGGATACGCAGTATTTT
TRBJ1-1 | NA | NA | TRBV6-5 | CASSRRPFEAFF | TGTGCCAGCAGCCGGAGGCCCTTTGAAGCTTTCTTT
TRBJ2-5 | NA | TRBD1 | TRBV30 | CAWSVQGETQYF | TGTGCCTGGAGTGTACAGGGGGAGACCCAGTACTTC
TRBJ2-2 | NA | TRBD2 | TRBV14 | CASSFAWTSGTSGELFF | TGTGCCAGCAGCTTTGCTTGGACTAGCGGGACGTCCGGGGAGCTGTTTTTT
TRBJ1-3 | NA | TRBD1 | TRBV29-1 | CSVRRQGRNTIYF | TGCAGCGTACGACGACAGGGTAGGAACACCATATATTTT
TRBJ2-1 | once | TRBD2 | TRBV9 | CASSSRGSGGHNEQFF | TGTGCCAGCAGCTCCCGGGGTAGCGGGGGGCACAATGAGCAGTTCTTC
TRBJ2-3 | NA | NA | TRBV14 | CASRERGLTDTQYF | TGTGCCAGCAGAGAACGGGGACTCACAGATACGCAGTATTTT